A single sample gave rise to the 21 T cell receptor beta chains below, sequenced in a study of siplizumab effects on memory and regulatory T cells. Sequenced by immunoSEQ multiplex PCR; TCRdb stores in-frame clones only, minus some. The sample lists about 64,000 clones, roughly 96% occurring once. Sequencing used naive CD8+ T cells sorted from blood. The receptor source for this set is a human donor in good health.

The CDR3 nucleotides read TGCGCCAGCAGTCCGGGGTGGACCGGGGAGCTGTTTTTT. Its translation is CASSPGWTGELFF. V and J are TRBV10-1 and TRBJ2-2, with D perhaps matching TRBD2 (5 bases). CDR1 and CDR2 (germline): WNHNN, SYGVQD (reference sequence). The CDR3 has 13 amino acids. The germline V and J ends were trimmed by 5 bases and 5 bases, with 9 bases remaining between them.

The chain recombines TRBV13 with TRBJ1-3; D is undetermined. Trimming cost V 0 bases and J 0 bases, with 12 bases left between them. CDR1 is PRHDT, CDR2 FYEKMQ, per germline (reference sequence). This CDR3 contains 17 residues. CDR3 nucleotide sequence: TGTGCCAGCAGCTTAGGCCTCCCGGAGAACTCTGGAAACACCATATATTTT. Amino acid sequence: CASSLGLPENSGNTIYF.

The rearrangement joins TRBV14 to TRBJ2-7, with D perhaps TRBD1 or TRBD2 (5 bases each). Trimming took off 4 bases at V and 5 bases at J, with 15 bases between the two ends. CDR1 and CDR2 from the germline V gene are SGHDN and FVKESK. The CDR3 length is 14 residues. CDR3 sequence: CASSRRTGPNEQYF. The CDR3, as DNA: TGTGCCAGCAGCCGGCGGACGGGGCCCAACGAGCAGTACTTC. Drawing the rest from reference TRBV14 and TRBJ2-7, the complete variable domain is EAGVTQFPSHSVIEKGQTVTLRCDPISGHDNLYWYRRVMGKEIKFLLHFVKESKQDESGMPNNRFLAERTGGTYSTLKVQPAELEDSGVYFCASSRRTGPNEQYFGPGTRLTVT.

The rearrangement joins TRBV4-1 to TRBJ2-1; tentatively, D is TRBD2 (7 bases). This CDR3 has 15 amino acids. Germline-derived CDR1 and CDR2 are MGHRA and YSYEKL. Trimming took off 2 bases at V and 4 bases at J, with 12 bases between the two ends. The CDR3 loop is CASSQKGGSYNEQFF. The CDR3 nucleotides are TGCGCCAGCAGCCAAAAGGGGGGGAGTTACAATGAGCAGTTCTTC.

CDR3 protein: CASSQAWGPGEQYF. CDR3 sequence (DNA): TGCGCCAGCAGCCAAGCGTGGGGGCCGGGCGAGCAGTACTTC. The J gene is TRBJ2-7, the V gene TRBV4-1; D perhaps matches TRBD1 (6 bases). CDR3 size: 14 residues. CDR1 and CDR2 (germline): MGHRA, YSYEKL. Trimming cost V 1 base and J 6 bases, with 13 bases left between them.

The genes are TRBV27 and TRBJ2-7; D gene ambiguous. Looked up from germline, CDR1 is MNHEY and CDR2 is SMNVEV (reference sequence). Trimming removed 2 bases from V and 3 bases from J, with 5 bases in between. The CDR3 consists of 12 residues. CDR3 in amino acids: CASSLRDYEQYF. The DNA for the CDR3 is TGTGCCAGCAGTTTAAGAGACTACGAGCAGTACTTC.

The V gene is TRBV11-1, the J gene TRBJ2-3; 8 bases match TRBD1. Germline V gene lookup returns CDR1 SGHAT and CDR2 FQDESV (reference sequence). J was trimmed by 2 bases and V by 6 bases; bases with no gene match: 7. The CDR3 runs to 15 residues. The CDR3 nucleotides are TGTGCCAGCAGTCCCGACAGGGGAAACACAGATACGCAGTATTTT. Translation: CASSPDRGNTDTQYF.

This chain connects TRBV6-5 to TRBJ2-5; the D gene could be TRBD1 or TRBD2 (5 bases each). CDR1 and CDR2 (germline): MNHEY, SVGAGI. Trimming took 4 bases from V and 5 from J, leaving 17 bases between them. This CDR3 comprises 15 residues. The CDR3 here is CASSSGTAALETQYF. CDR3 in DNA: TGTGCCAGCAGTTCCGGGACCGCCGCGTTGGAGACCCAGTACTTC.

This chain uses TRBV9 with TRBJ2-3, with 8 bases lining up with TRBD2. The CDR3 runs to 15 residues. Germline-derived CDR1 and CDR2 are SGDLS and YYNGEE. J gave up 2 bases and V 4 bases, and 6 bases lay outside the gene matches. CDR3 in amino acids: CASSTSGGNTDTQYF. CDR3 sequence (DNA): TGTGCCAGCAGCACAAGCGGGGGAAACACAGATACGCAGTATTTT.

V and J are TRBV14 and TRBJ2-7; TRBD1 might be the D (5 bases). Germline CDR1 is SGHDN and CDR2 is FVKESK. The CDR3 is 13 amino acids. The ends were cut back, 0 bases at V and 6 bases at J, with 9 bases in the middle. The CDR3 reads CASSQDPGLEQYF. In nucleotides, the CDR3 is TGTGCCAGCAGCCAAGATCCAGGGCTCGAGCAGTACTTC.

The chain joins TRBV7-9 to TRBJ1-1; D is possibly TRBD1 (6 bases). V lost 5 bases, J lost 0 bases, and 10 bases lay in between. From germline, CDR1 is SEHNR and CDR2 FQNEAQ (reference sequence). The CDR3 covers 14 residues. CDR3 in DNA: TGTGCCAGCAGCGCGACAGGAATGAACACTGAAGCTTTCTTT. Translating it yields CASSATGMNTEAFF.

The sample holds one count of this clone. The J gene is TRBJ2-5, the V gene TRBV6-1; D could derive from TRBD1 or TRBD2 (6 bases each). This CDR3 is 14 amino acids long. CDR1 MNHNS and CDR2 SASEGT come from the germline V gene. V gave up 2 bases and J gave up 11 bases, with 18 bases separating them. The CDR3 DNA follows: TGTGCCAGCAGTGAATATAGGGGGGCCGGGGAGCAGTACTTC. Protein: CASSEYRGAGEQYF.

This clone was observed once. V gene TRBV5-1 combines with J gene TRBJ2-3, with a possible D match to TRBD1 (6 bases). Trimming pared 0 bases from V and 3 bases from J, leaving 17 bases between. The CDR3 loop spans 17 amino acids. Germline CDR1 reads SGHRS; CDR2 reads YFSETQ. The DNA for the CDR3 is TGCGCCAGCAGCTTGGATTTCTCTGGGGGCCGGACAGATACGCAGTATTTT. Translation gives CASSLDFSGGRTDTQYF.

The rearrangement uses TRBV23-1 and TRBJ1-2; 9 bases match TRBD1. TRBV23-1 is filed as an ORF, its function uncertain. Trimming at V came to 11 bases and at J to 5 bases, leaving 24 bases not matched to a gene. CDR3 length: 18 amino acids. CDR3 in amino acids: CAVINRGQDLLEGYGYTF. CDR3 coding DNA: TGCGCCGTGATCAACAGGGGGCAAGACCTATTAGAAGGGTATGGCTACACCTTC.

The rearrangement uses TRBV15 and TRBJ2-3; D may be TRBD1 (6 bases). This CDR3 is built from 13 residues. Germline-derived CDR1 and CDR2 are LNHNV and YYDKDF (reference sequence). The germline V and J ends were trimmed by 7 bases and 6 bases, with 14 bases remaining between them. The CDR3 DNA reads as TGTGCCACCAACCACAGGGTTGAGGATACGCAGTATTTT. Protein: CATNHRVEDTQYF.

The chain joins TRBV5-4 to TRBJ2-5; 8 bases line up with TRBD2. This CDR3 spans 17 amino acids. V was pared by 0 bases and J by 1 base, with 8 bases of the junction left unmatched. In germline, CDR1 is SGHNT, CDR2 YYREEE (reference sequence). The chain's CDR3 is CASSLAGAGALQETQYF. CDR3 coding DNA: TGTGCCAGCAGCTTGGCCGGAGCGGGGGCTCTCCAAGAGACCCAGTACTTC.

The chain uses TRBV28 and TRBJ2-1, with 9 bases identical to TRBD2. This CDR3 is 15 amino acids long. V lost 4 bases and J lost 9; bases outside the gene matches: 10. The germline CDR1 and CDR2 sequences are MDHEN and SYDVKM. The CDR3 DNA reads as TGTGCCAGCAGTTCGACTAGCGGACCACTAACTGAGCAGTTCTTC. This translates into CASSSTSGPLTEQFF. The variable domain in full, with the rest retrieved from reference TRBV28 and TRBJ2-1, is DVKVTQSSRYLVKRTGEKVFLECVQDMDHENMFWYRQDPGLGLRLIYFSYDVKMKEKGDIPEGYSVSREKKERFSLILESASTNQTSMYLCASSSTSGPLTEQFFGPGTRLTVL.

The chain carries TRBV6-1 and TRBJ2-7; D might be TRBD1 or TRBD2, each matching 5 bases. The V end was cut by 5 bases, the J end by 2 bases, with 7 bases between. The CDR3 consists of 12 residues. Per germline, CDR1 MNHNS and CDR2 SASEGT. The CDR3: CASSLGAYEQYF. The CDR3 DNA reads TGTGCCAGCAGTCTGGGGGCCTACGAGCAGTACTTC.

V and J are TRBV7-9 and TRBJ2-7; 8 bases fit TRBD2. Germline V gene data show CDR1 as SEHNR and CDR2 as FQNEAQ (reference sequence). The V segment lost 0 bases and the J segment 1 base; nucleotides outside the gene matches: 14. CDR3 length: 19 amino acids. CDR3 region: CASSLAPLAVVGVSYEQYF. The CDR3 region has the DNA TGTGCCAGCAGCTTAGCGCCACTAGCGGTGGTAGGGGTTTCCTACGAGCAGTACTTC.

This chain connects TRBV9 to TRBJ1-3; D might be TRBD1 (5 bases). Trimming left V 3 bases short and J 0 bases short, with 7 bases between. Germline loops: CDR1 SGDLS, CDR2 YYNGEE. CDR3 size: 14 residues. The CDR3 sequence: CASSDQGSGNTIYF. CDR3 DNA sequence: TGTGCCAGCAGCGATCAGGGCTCTGGAAACACCATATATTTT.

The rearrangement uses TRBV11-2 and TRBJ2-7, with D perhaps matching TRBD1 (5 bases). The germline gives CDR1 SGHAT, CDR2 FQNNGV. The CDR3 loop spans 16 amino acids. V was clipped by 3 bases and J by 2 bases, with 17 bases between them. In DNA form, the CDR3 reads TGTGCCAGCAGCTTTGGGAAATTACAGGAAACCTACGAGCAGTACTTC. Translation gives CASSFGKLQETYEQYF.